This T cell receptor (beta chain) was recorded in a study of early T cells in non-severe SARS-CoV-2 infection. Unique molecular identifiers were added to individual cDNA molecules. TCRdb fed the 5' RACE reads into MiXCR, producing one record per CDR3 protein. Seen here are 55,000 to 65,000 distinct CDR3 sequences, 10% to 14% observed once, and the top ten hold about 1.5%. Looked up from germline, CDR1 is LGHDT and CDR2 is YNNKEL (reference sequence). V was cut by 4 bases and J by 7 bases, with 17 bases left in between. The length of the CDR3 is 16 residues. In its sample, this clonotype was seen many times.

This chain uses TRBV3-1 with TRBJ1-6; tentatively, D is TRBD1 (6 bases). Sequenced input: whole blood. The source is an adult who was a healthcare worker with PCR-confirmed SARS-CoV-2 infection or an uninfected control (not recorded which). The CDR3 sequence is CASSPTSRGRNSPLHF. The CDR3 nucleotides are TGTGCCAGCAGCCCCACAAGCCGGGGGCGAAATTCACCCCTCCACTTT.